This TCR beta chain was found in a study of response to subunit inactivated influenza vaccine. General observations from the study: The authors proposed limited new T cell recruitment per seasonal influenza vaccination.

This clonotype was counted only a few times. The antigen is undetermined. Looked up from germline, CDR1 is DFQATT and CDR2 is SNEGSKA (reference sequence). The CDR3 contains 16 residues. Trimming left V 1 base short and J 4 bases short, with 17 bases between. In TCRdb, the RT-PCR reads were re-called with MiXCR into one record per CDR3 protein. The sample has about 520,000 distinct CDR3 sequences, roughly 9.7% seen once. The genes are TRBV20-1 and TRBJ1-5, with no clear D. The receptor was derived from a man aged 45-65 years who received an inactivated influenza vaccine. The input for sequencing was PBMCs from blood, taken around seven weeks after vaccination. The CDR3 region has the DNA TGCAGTGCTAGAGTTTACAAGGGAGGGTGGAATCAGCCCCAGCATTTT. It yields the protein CSARVYKGGWNQPQHF.